This TCR beta chain was recorded in a study of blood T cell repertoires in COVID-19. On the study more broadly: T cells, B-cell-depleted T cells, or PBMCs provided the cDNA or gDNA that served as material.

The length of the CDR3 is 16 residues. The junction had 9 bases not matched to a gene; V was cut back by 1 base and J by 4 bases. Germline CDR1 and CDR2: SGHTA and FQGNSA. In the authors' methods: How many nucleated cells were present was estimated from reference gene primer amplification. Generated by immunoSEQ multiplex PCR, the TCRdb table keeps only in-frame clones and is missing some. V, J and clone size derive from that table, while D and trimming were established from the DNA sequence. In the table there are 100,000 to 130,000 clones, around 64% of which are singletons. This clone was seen many times.

The sequence derives from a woman in her thirties or forties with acute or convalescent COVID-19. This chain connects TRBV7-2 to TRBJ1-2, with 7 bases fitting TRBD1. The sequenced sample was peripheral blood. CDR3 protein: CASSLEGWGQLYGYTF. The CDR3 DNA sequence: TGTGCCAGCAGCTTAGAGGGGTGGGGACAGCTCTATGGCTACACCTTC.